A selection of T cell receptor beta chains follows, all from one sample in a study of a mutant IDH1 vaccine in newly diagnosed glioma. Assay: immunoSEQ multiplex PCR; the TCRdb copy retains only in-frame clones and omits some. The sample contains around 64,000 clones, 83% of which appear only once. The material sequenced was peripheral blood mononuclear cells (PBMCs), taken from a glioma patient treated with radiotherapy, temozolomide or both. These receptors originate from a woman aged 18-29 years with glioma. Some clones in this sample may be carry-over from other donors' samples. Each CDR3 is given with its conserved first and last residue. Each record gives: J gene, V gene, clone size, D gene, CDR3 DNA, CDR3 protein. The D gene is left open where the match is weak. Where a row states a size, it is once, few, many or the class of an expanded clone; other rows omit it.

J: TRBJ1-2; V: TRBV7-9; size: .; D: .; DNA: TGTGCCAGCAGCTTATCGGGGCAGAACTATGGCTACACCTTC; CDR3: CASSLSGQNYGYTF
J: TRBJ1-5; V: TRBV6-1; size: .; D: TRBD1; DNA: TGTGCCAGCAGAGCTAGGACAGGTAGCAATCAGCCCCAGCATTTT; CDR3: CASRARTGSNQPQHF
J: TRBJ1-5; V: TRBV6-1; size: .; D: .; DNA: TGTGCCAGCAAGGGGGGCGGCCGTAGCAATCAGCCCCAGCATTTT; CDR3: CASKGGGRSNQPQHF
J: TRBJ1-1; V: TRBV6-5; size: few; D: .; DNA: TGTGCCAGCAGTTACGGAGAGGGCACTGAAGCTTTCTTT; CDR3: CASSYGEGTEAFF
J: TRBJ1-2; V: TRBV7-9; size: medium-sized; D: .; DNA: TGTGCCAGCAGCGAGGAGGCCCAATATTTTTATGGCTACACCTTC; CDR3: CASSEEAQYFYGYTF
J: TRBJ2-7; V: TRBV29-1; size: .; D: .; DNA: TGCAGCGTGTGCGACAGTTATTACGAGCAGTACTTC; CDR3: CSVCDSYYEQYF
J: TRBJ2-7; V: TRBV28; size: .; D: .; DNA: TGTGCCAGCAGGCCAGGGGCGCCGGGCGAGCAGTACTTC; CDR3: CASRPGAPGEQYF
J: TRBJ1-6; V: TRBV21-1; size: .; D: .; DNA: TGTGCCAACTATCGACAGGGGGCGAGCTCCTATAATTCACCCCTCCACTTT; CDR3: CANYRQGASSYNSPLHF
J: TRBJ2-2; V: TRBV20-1; size: few; D: .; DNA: TGCAGTGTAAGGAACACCGGGGAGCTGTTTTTT; CDR3: CSVRNTGELFF
J: TRBJ1-1; V: TRBV6-1; size: .; D: .; DNA: TGTGCCAGCAGTGAATGGGGGACCTTAGCTGAAGCTTTCTTT; CDR3: CASSEWGTLAEAFF
J: TRBJ1-5; V: TRBV15; size: .; D: .; DNA: TGTGCCACCAGCAAACCACTGGGGAGCAATCAGCCCCAGCATTTT; CDR3: CATSKPLGSNQPQHF
J: TRBJ2-3; V: TRBV14; size: few; D: .; DNA: TGTGCCAGCAGCCAAGATAAGGCACCCTTTAGCACAGATACGCAGTATTTT; CDR3: CASSQDKAPFSTDTQYF
J: TRBJ2-7; V: TRBV5-4; size: .; D: .; DNA: TGTGCCAGCAGCTTGGCATCAGTCTCATCGTACGAGCAGTACTTC; CDR3: CASSLASVSSYEQYF
J: TRBJ2-1; V: TRBV27; size: .; D: .; DNA: TGTGCCAGCAGTCTCCCGGGACCCAACAATGAGCAGTTCTTC; CDR3: CASSLPGPNNEQFF
J: TRBJ1-5; V: TRBV19; size: .; D: .; DNA: TGTGCCAGTAGTAGTGCAGGGGATCAGCCCCAGCATTTT; CDR3: CASSSAGDQPQHF
J: TRBJ1-5; V: TRBV18; size: .; D: .; DNA: TGTGCCAGCTCACCCGTTGGGGGCCGTAGCAATCAGCCCCAGCATTTT; CDR3: CASSPVGGRSNQPQHF
J: TRBJ2-1; V: TRBV29-1; size: .; D: .; DNA: TGCAGCGTTGGTGGGGGGGCTGAGTACAATGAGCAGTTCTTC; CDR3: CSVGGGAEYNEQFF
J: TRBJ2-5; V: TRBV25-1; size: .; D: .; DNA: TGTGCCAGCAAGGGAACGGAGGGGACCCAGTACTTC; CDR3: CASKGTEGTQYF
J: TRBJ2-4; V: TRBV5-8; size: .; D: .; DNA: TGTGCCAGCAGCTTTCGTGGTAGGCCCAAAAACATTCAGTACTTC; CDR3: CASSFRGRPKNIQYF
J: TRBJ2-7; V: TRBV9; size: .; D: .; DNA: TGTGCCAGCAGCGTAGGAGGGGGGGCCTACGAGCAGTACTTC; CDR3: CASSVGGGAYEQYF
J: TRBJ2-5; V: TRBV5-1; size: .; D: TRBD2; DNA: TGCGCCAGCTCTTCATCCGGGACTAGCGGGGGGTACCAAGAGACCCAGTACTTC; CDR3: CASSSSGTSGGYQETQYF
J: TRBJ2-3; V: TRBV30; size: .; D: .; DNA: TGTGCCTGGAGCCCCGGGACCCCCGTCCATGATACGCAGTATTTT; CDR3: CAWSPGTPVHDTQYF
J: TRBJ1-4; V: TRBV2; size: .; D: .; DNA: TGTGCCAGCAGTGACCCCTCCGAGGGCGCCTATGAAAAACTGTTTTTT; CDR3: CASSDPSEGAYEKLFF
J: TRBJ1-1; V: TRBV9; size: .; D: .; DNA: TGTGCCAGCAGCGTAGACAGCATGAACACTGAAGCTTTCTTT; CDR3: CASSVDSMNTEAFF
J: TRBJ1-2; V: TRBV30; size: .; D: .; DNA: TGTGCCTGGAGCCCGACAGAAAACTATGGCTACACCTTC; CDR3: CAWSPTENYGYTF
J: TRBJ1-3; V: TRBV4-3; size: .; D: .; DNA: TGCGCCAGCAGCCTCGACAGCGGGGGGCAAGGAAACACCATATATTTT; CDR3: CASSLDSGGQGNTIYF
J: TRBJ1-1; V: TRBV5-4; size: .; D: .; DNA: TGTGCCAGCAGCTTCCCGTTCACTGAAGCTTTCTTT; CDR3: CASSFPFTEAFF
J: TRBJ2-5; V: TRBV27; size: .; D: .; DNA: TGTGCCAGCAGTTTCGTGGGAGAGACCCAGTACTTC; CDR3: CASSFVGETQYF
J: TRBJ2-1; V: TRBV2; size: .; D: TRBD2; DNA: TGTGCCAGCAGTAGAGGGGGGGGGACTAGCGCCTACAATGAGCAGTTCTTC; CDR3: CASSRGGGTSAYNEQFF
J: TRBJ2-2; V: TRBV5-6; size: .; D: .; DNA: TGTGCCAGCAGCTTGGGACTGAACCTGAACACCGGGGAGCTGTTTTTT; CDR3: CASSLGLNLNTGELFF
J: TRBJ2-2; V: TRBV6-1; size: .; D: .; DNA: TGTGCCAGCAGTGCAAAGGGAAGGGCCCGGGAGCTGTTTTTT; CDR3: CASSAKGRARELFF
J: TRBJ2-2; V: TRBV6-1; size: .; D: .; DNA: TGTGCCAGCAAGGAGGCAGGGGCCACCGGGGAGCTGTTTTTT; CDR3: CASKEAGATGELFF
J: TRBJ2-7; V: TRBV6-1; size: .; D: TRBD1; DNA: TGTGCCAGCAGCTTGGGACAGCGTTTACGAGAGCAGTACTTC; CDR3: CASSLGQRLREQYF
J: TRBJ1-2; V: TRBV6-1; size: .; D: .; DNA: TGTGCCAGCAGTGAACTCAGCTATGGCTACACCTTC; CDR3: CASSELSYGYTF
J: TRBJ2-2; V: TRBV6-1; size: .; D: .; DNA: TGTGCCAGCTCTAAGGGGGGTTTCACCGGGGAGCTGTTTTTT; CDR3: CASSKGGFTGELFF
J: TRBJ1-2; V: TRBV5-6; size: .; D: .; DNA: TGTGCCAGCAGCTTGGCTACAGGCTATGGCTACACCTTC; CDR3: CASSLATGYGYTF
J: TRBJ2-2; V: TRBV25-1; size: .; D: TRBD1; DNA: TGTGCCAGCAGCGACAGGGCCCCGAACACCGGGGAGCTGTTTTTT; CDR3: CASSDRAPNTGELFF
J: TRBJ1-1; V: TRBV4-1; size: few; D: TRBD1; DNA: TGCGCCAGCAGCCAAATGACAGGGGGAGCTGAAGCTTTCTTT; CDR3: CASSQMTGGAEAFF
J: TRBJ1-2; V: TRBV13; size: .; D: TRBD1; DNA: TGTGCCAGCAGCCGCGACGGGACAGGGGGGTATGGCTACACCTTC; CDR3: CASSRDGTGGYGYTF
J: TRBJ2-4; V: TRBV29-1; size: once; D: TRBD1; DNA: TGCAGCGTTGATGATGACAGGGGAGACATTCAGTACTTC; CDR3: CSVDDDRGDIQYF
J: TRBJ1-2; V: TRBV30; size: .; D: TRBD1; DNA: TGTGCCTGGAATTGGGGACAGGGAGGGCCCACTAACTATGGCTACACCTTC; CDR3: CAWNWGQGGPTNYGYTF
J: TRBJ1-2; V: TRBV5-1; size: .; D: TRBD1; DNA: TGCGCCAGCAGCCCGGGACAGGGAGGATATGGCTACACCTTC; CDR3: CASSPGQGGYGYTF